The clone carrying this TCR beta chain was observed a handful of times. Its specificity is not known. The time point denotes: newly diagnosed GD, antithyroid drugs for less than 3 months. The TCR library was made from RNA extracted from PBMCs. HTBI primers from iRepertoire and Arm-PCR of CDR3 regions yielded the TCR beta libraries. TCRdb itself ran the multiplex PCR reads through MiXCR, one entry per CDR3 protein. Among around 500,000 distinct CDR3 sequences listed, about 14% were seen once. Trimming removed 4 bases at V and 5 bases at J, with 8 bases between. CDR3 length equals 11 residues. In germline, CDR1 is DFQATT, CDR2 SNEGSKA (reference sequence). This record comes from a study of regulatory T cells in long-lasting Graves disease. Study-level points and caveats: The study found lower TCR diversity in persistent Graves' patients than in newly diagnosed ones.

These same data were also listed under a study on T cells in Graves' hyperthyroidism and ophthalmopathy. That source notes: The patients, who ranged from 18 to 65 in age, presented with newly diagnosed hyperthyroidism lasting under 2 months.

Sequences were derived from peripheral blood mononuclear cells (PBMCs), sampled at new diagnosis, from a patient treated with antithyroid drugs. This sequence originates from a man aged 25-45 years with Graves disease. This chain joins TRBV20-1 and TRBJ1-1; no firm D call. The CDR3 bases are TGCAGTGCTATCAGGAGAACTGAAGCTTTCTTT. This sequence encodes CSAIRRTEAFF.